The rows below give T cell receptor beta chains drawn from one sample of a study of blood T cell repertoires in COVID-19. Here immunoSEQ multiplex PCR was the method, and the copy in TCRdb shows in-frame clones only, minus some. The table has roughly 300,000 clones, about 90% seen once. The sample was peripheral blood. These receptors originate from a woman in her thirties or forties who had recovered from COVID-19. Both conserved end residues are part of each CDR3. The order of the fields is clone size, D gene, J gene, V gene, CDR3 protein, CDR3 DNA. The D gene is left open where the match is weak. Only some rows state a clone size, as once, few, many or a class for expanded clones.

abundance: few; d_gene: .; j_gene: TRBJ1-2; v_gene: TRBV10-3; CDR3aa: CAISDSGGGVYGYTF; CDR3nt: TGTGCCATCAGTGACTCAGGAGGGGGGGTGTATGGCTACACCTTC
abundance: .; d_gene: .; j_gene: TRBJ1-2; v_gene: TRBV6-1; CDR3aa: CASSEVGSPPGYTF; CDR3nt: TGTGCCAGCAGTGAAGTGGGCAGCCCTCCAGGCTACACCTTC
abundance: .; d_gene: .; j_gene: TRBJ2-2; v_gene: TRBV5-1; CDR3aa: CASSLRLVSRSNTGELFF; CDR3nt: TGCGCCAGCAGCTTGAGACTAGTATCACGTTCGAACACCGGGGAGCTGTTTTTT
abundance: .; d_gene: .; j_gene: TRBJ1-2; v_gene: TRBV10-3; CDR3aa: CASREQHLNNYGYTF; CDR3nt: TGTGCCAGCCGGGAACAGCACTTAAACAACTATGGCTACACCTTC
abundance: .; d_gene: TRBD1; j_gene: TRBJ1-1; v_gene: TRBV7-2; CDR3aa: CASSSARTGGNTEAFF; CDR3nt: TGTGCCAGCAGCTCTGCCCGGACAGGGGGCAACACTGAAGCTTTCTTT
abundance: .; d_gene: TRBD1; j_gene: TRBJ2-5; v_gene: TRBV5-1; CDR3aa: CASSLSGTEETQYF; CDR3nt: TGCGCCAGCAGCCTCTCCGGGACAGAAGAGACCCAGTACTTC
abundance: .; d_gene: .; j_gene: TRBJ1-1; v_gene: TRBV5-1; CDR3aa: CASSWGRRDNVWNTEAFF; CDR3nt: TGCGCCAGCAGCTGGGGGCGACGGGACAACGTTTGGAACACTGAAGCTTTCTTT
abundance: .; d_gene: .; j_gene: TRBJ1-3; v_gene: TRBV6-5; CDR3aa: CASTSGYSGNTIYF; CDR3nt: TGTGCCAGCACCTCCGGGTATTCAGGAAACACCATATATTTT
abundance: .; d_gene: TRBD1; j_gene: TRBJ1-6; v_gene: TRBV6-5; CDR3aa: CASSYSMEGGYSPLHF; CDR3nt: TGTGCCAGCAGTTACTCGATGGAAGGGGGCTATTCACCCCTCCACTTT
abundance: .; d_gene: TRBD2; j_gene: TRBJ2-1; v_gene: TRBV5-1; CDR3aa: CASSTGSGAINEQFF; CDR3nt: TGCGCCAGCAGCACCGGTAGCGGGGCGATCAATGAGCAGTTCTTC
abundance: .; d_gene: .; j_gene: TRBJ1-1; v_gene: TRBV6-5; CDR3aa: CASTRGLERGTEAFF; CDR3nt: TGTGCCAGCACCAGGGGCCTGGAGAGGGGCACTGAAGCTTTCTTT
abundance: .; d_gene: TRBD1; j_gene: TRBJ2-6; v_gene: TRBV7-9; CDR3aa: CASLTPDRDGGANVLTF; CDR3nt: TGTGCCAGCCTCACCCCGGACAGGGACGGTGGGGCCAACGTCCTGACTTTC
abundance: .; d_gene: TRBD1; j_gene: TRBJ1-2; v_gene: TRBV9; CDR3aa: CASSFRDRVSYTF; CDR3nt: TGTGCCAGCAGCTTCCGGGACAGGGTGAGCTACACCTTC
abundance: .; d_gene: TRBD1; j_gene: TRBJ1-6; v_gene: TRBV5-4; CDR3aa: CASSFPGQGGSPLHF; CDR3nt: TGTGCCAGCAGCTTCCCGGGACAGGGAGGATCACCCCTCCACTTT
abundance: .; d_gene: .; j_gene: TRBJ1-6; v_gene: TRBV5-6; CDR3aa: CASSDFTDSYNSPLHF; CDR3nt: TGTGCCAGCAGCGACTTCACCGATTCCTATAATTCACCCCTCCACTTT
abundance: .; d_gene: TRBD1; j_gene: TRBJ1-6; v_gene: TRBV5-8; CDR3aa: CASSLLGTGASPLHF; CDR3nt: TGTGCCAGCAGCTTGTTGGGGACAGGGGCCTCACCCCTCCACTTT
abundance: .; d_gene: .; j_gene: TRBJ1-3; v_gene: TRBV5-1; CDR3aa: CASSLFPGNTIYF; CDR3nt: TGCGCCAGCAGCTTGTTCCCGGGAAACACCATATATTTT
abundance: .; d_gene: TRBD2; j_gene: TRBJ2-5; v_gene: TRBV29-1; CDR3aa: CSVEPPGGVMAVGETQYF; CDR3nt: TGCAGCGTTGAACCTCCGGGGGGGGTCATGGCGGTTGGAGAGACCCAGTACTTC
abundance: .; d_gene: TRBD1; j_gene: TRBJ2-7; v_gene: TRBV7-6; CDR3aa: CASSPLGTASYEQYF; CDR3nt: TGTGCCAGCAGCCCCCTAGGGACAGCCTCCTACGAGCAGTACTTC
abundance: .; d_gene: TRBD1; j_gene: TRBJ1-2; v_gene: TRBV30; CDR3aa: CAWSVWTGLHGYTF; CDR3nt: TGTGCCTGGAGTGTTTGGACAGGGTTACATGGCTACACCTTC
abundance: .; d_gene: .; j_gene: TRBJ2-3; v_gene: TRBV18; CDR3aa: CASFKTSTDTQYF; CDR3nt: TGTGCCAGCTTTAAAACTAGCACAGATACGCAGTATTTT
abundance: .; d_gene: .; j_gene: TRBJ1-6; v_gene: TRBV11-2; CDR3aa: CASSLVRDSPLHF; CDR3nt: TGTGCCAGCAGCTTAGTACGGGATTCACCCCTCCACTTT
abundance: once; d_gene: TRBD1; j_gene: TRBJ2-5; v_gene: TRBV15; CDR3aa: CATSTFPPRDSKQQETQYF; CDR3nt: TGTGCCACCAGCACCTTCCCCCCCCGGGACAGCAAACAACAAGAGACCCAGTACTTC
abundance: many; d_gene: .; j_gene: TRBJ1-2; v_gene: TRBV7-9; CDR3aa: CASSLGGTSGYGYTF; CDR3nt: TGTGCCAGCAGCTTAGGCGGGACGTCTGGCTATGGCTACACCTTC
abundance: few; d_gene: .; j_gene: TRBJ1-6; v_gene: TRBV7-2; CDR3aa: CASSPTGSNSPLHF; CDR3nt: TGTGCCAGCAGCCCAACAGGGTCCAATTCACCCCTCCACTTT
abundance: once; d_gene: .; j_gene: TRBJ1-2; v_gene: TRBV4-3; CDR3aa: CASSPGPGQLNYGYTF; CDR3nt: TGCGCCAGCAGCCCCGGACCCGGACAGCTTAACTATGGCTACACCTTC
abundance: many; d_gene: .; j_gene: TRBJ1-5; v_gene: TRBV5-6; CDR3aa: CASSLQQYNQPQHF; CDR3nt: TGTGCCAGCAGCTTGCAACAGTACAATCAGCCCCAGCATTTT
abundance: .; d_gene: TRBD1; j_gene: TRBJ1-1; v_gene: TRBV10-3; CDR3aa: CAISGRPGQRNTEAFF; CDR3nt: TGTGCCATCAGTGGGAGGCCGGGACAGCGGAACACTGAAGCTTTCTTT
abundance: once; d_gene: .; j_gene: TRBJ2-5; v_gene: TRBV9; CDR3aa: CASSVGGVQETQYF; CDR3nt: TGTGCCAGCAGCGTAGGGGGGGTCCAAGAGACCCAGTACTTC
abundance: .; d_gene: .; j_gene: TRBJ2-1; v_gene: TRBV5-4; CDR3aa: CASSLQEGGYNEQFF; CDR3nt: TGTGCCAGCAGCTTGCAGGAGGGAGGTTACAATGAGCAGTTCTTC
abundance: .; d_gene: .; j_gene: TRBJ1-1; v_gene: TRBV10-3; CDR3aa: CAIRSPARGNTEAFF; CDR3nt: TGTGCCATCAGAAGTCCAGCACGGGGTAACACTGAAGCTTTCTTT
abundance: few; d_gene: .; j_gene: TRBJ2-3; v_gene: TRBV18; CDR3aa: CASSLTGPPDTQYF; CDR3nt: TGTGCCAGCTCTCTCACAGGGCCCCCAGATACGCAGTATTTT
abundance: .; d_gene: TRBD1; j_gene: TRBJ2-3; v_gene: TRBV7-2; CDR3aa: CASSPRQGPTDTQYF; CDR3nt: TGTGCCAGCAGTCCACGACAGGGCCCTACAGATACGCAGTATTTT
abundance: .; d_gene: TRBD1; j_gene: TRBJ1-2; v_gene: TRBV12-5; CDR3aa: CASGFTGGLYYGYTF; CDR3nt: TGTGCTAGTGGTTTCACAGGGGGGCTTTATTATGGCTACACCTTC
abundance: .; d_gene: TRBD2; j_gene: TRBJ2-5; v_gene: TRBV7-2; CDR3aa: CASSWIAGGEETQYF; CDR3nt: TGTGCCAGCAGCTGGATAGCGGGGGGAGAAGAGACCCAGTACTTC
abundance: .; d_gene: TRBD1; j_gene: TRBJ1-1; v_gene: TRBV19; CDR3aa: CASSLRDRVETEAFF; CDR3nt: TGTGCCAGTAGTCTCCGGGACAGGGTAGAAACTGAAGCTTTCTTT
abundance: .; d_gene: TRBD1; j_gene: TRBJ1-1; v_gene: TRBV7-3; CDR3aa: CASSPSGTGATEAFF; CDR3nt: TGTGCCAGCAGCCCCTCCGGGACAGGGGCCACTGAAGCTTTCTTT